The 7 T cell receptor beta chains below come from one sample, sequenced in a study of shared clonotypes between healthy human individuals. The protocol was immunoSEQ multiplex PCR, while the TCRdb copy is restricted to in-frame clones and leaves out a portion. In the table there are roughly 500,000 clones, 79% of which are singletons. The sample comprised PBMCs. The source of these receptors is a woman between 35 and 50 years old in good health. Some clones in this sample may be carry-over from other donors' samples.

The chain recombines TRBV7-2 with TRBJ2-7; the D is unclear. V was pared by 4 bases and J by 1 base, with 5 bases between. Germline assignment: CDR1 SGHTA and CDR2 FQGNSA. This CDR3 comprises 12 residues. CDR3 sequence reads: CASSSTSYEQYF. In DNA form, the CDR3 reads TGTGCCAGCAGCTCTACGTCCTACGAGCAGTACTTC.

This clone has just a few counts. Being one base from a much bigger clone, this may be a read error. J is TRBJ2-7 and V is TRBV27; a possible D gene is TRBD1 (5 bases). V gave up 2 bases and J gave up 2 bases, with 10 bases separating them. The CDR3 contains 14 residues. CDR1 MNHEY and CDR2 SMNVEV come from the germline V gene (reference sequence). CDR3 DNA: TGTGCCAGCAGTTTAAGGCAGGGCACCTACGAGCAGTACTTC. Translated, it gives CASSLRQGTYEQYF.

This chain joins TRBV30 and TRBJ1-3; no definite D call. In germline, CDR1 is GTSNPN, CDR2 SVGIG (reference sequence). The V and J ends lost 4 bases and 4 bases respectively, with 11 bases between them. CDR3 length: 13 amino acids. In nucleotides, the CDR3 is TGTGCCTGGACTAGGCAAGCAGGAAACACCATATATTTT. It is translated as CAWTRQAGNTIYF.

The J gene is TRBJ1-3, the V gene TRBV5-1; no clear D gene. This CDR3 is 15 amino acids long. CDR1 is SGHRS and CDR2 is YFSETQ in the germline V gene. The V end was cut by 0 bases, the J end by 0 bases, with 7 bases between. For the CDR3, the DNA is TGCGCCAGCAGCTTGGCTCAGAGCTCTGGAAACACCATATATTTT. It specifies CASSLAQSSGNTIYF.

V usage is TRBV10-3 and J usage is TRBJ1-3; no definite D call. Trimming removed 0 bases at V and 3 bases at J, with 6 bases between. This CDR3 is 14 amino acids long. Germline assignment: CDR1 ENHRY and CDR2 SYGVKD. The CDR3 loop is CAISESQVGNTIYF. The CDR3 DNA is TGTGCCATCAGTGAGTCCCAGGTTGGAAACACCATATATTTT.

This chain uses TRBV28 with TRBJ2-7; D not certain. V was pared by 7 bases and J by 3 bases, with 10 bases between. Germline loops: CDR1 MDHEN, CDR2 SYDVKM. The CDR3 has 12 amino acids. The chain's CDR3 is CASTPTRYEQYF. CDR3 coding DNA: TGTGCCAGCACCCCGACCCGCTACGAGCAGTACTTC.

The chain carries TRBV6-6 and TRBJ2-1, with 10 bases fitting TRBD2. Germline V gene sequence: CDR1 MNHNY, CDR2 SVGAGI (reference sequence). CDR3 length: 13 residues. V was clipped by 6 bases and J by 9 bases; unmatched bases: 5. CDR3 amino acids: CASRASGSGEQFF. For the CDR3, the DNA is TGTGCCAGCAGGGCTAGCGGGAGTGGTGAGCAGTTCTTC.